The 17 T cell receptor beta chains reported below all come from one sample, sequenced in a study of Ad26.COV2.S vaccination and SARS-CoV-2 variants. Described treatment: over 15 received Ad26.COV2.S at low or high dose, single or two shots; 5 received placebo; per-sample allocation not given. The investigators took samples on day 63 after the first vaccine or placebo injection. Only in-frame clones appear in the TCRdb table, and some are missing; sequencing was by immunoSEQ multiplex PCR. The sample yields roughly 700,000 clones, 89% seen once. The sequenced sample was peripheral blood, obtained in a trial of Ad26.COV2.S vaccine versus placebo. These receptor sequences come from a person between 18 and 59 years old who received the Ad26.COV2.S COVID-19 vaccine or a placebo.

The rearrangement uses TRBV30 and TRBJ2-7; 9 bases line up with TRBD2. This CDR3 is 17 amino acids long. V shed 0 bases and J 3 bases; nucleotides not matched to a gene: 12. Looked up from germline, CDR1 is GTSNPN and CDR2 is SVGIG (reference sequence). This chain's CDR3 is CAWSVRAGGGAGYEQYF. As DNA, the CDR3 is TGTGCCTGGAGTGTACGAGCGGGGGGCGGAGCGGGCTACGAGCAGTACTTC.

V gene TRBV10-3 combines with J gene TRBJ2-7; TRBD2 is a possible D gene (5 bases). CDR1 and CDR2 (germline): ENHRY, SYGVKD. The CDR3 is made up of 13 amino acids. Trimming took off 2 bases at V and 3 bases at J, with 8 bases between the two ends. The CDR3 DNA reads TGTGCCATCAGTGAGCTAGCCCTCTACGAGCAGTACTTC. Residues: CAISELALYEQYF.

The chain carries TRBV14 and TRBJ2-7; 7 bases align to TRBD2. The V and J ends lost 1 base and 3 bases, in that order; junction bases with no gene match: 6. The CDR3 sequence is 15 residues long. CDR1 SGHDN and CDR2 FVKESK come from the germline V gene. The CDR3 DNA follows: TGTGCCAGCAGCCAAGGGGGGGGATGGGTCTACGAGCAGTACTTC. Amino acid sequence: CASSQGGGWVYEQYF.

In its sample, this clone was seen once. V usage is TRBV14 and J usage is TRBJ2-2, with 7 bases aligning to TRBD1. Germline V gene data show CDR1 as SGHDN and CDR2 as FVKESK. Unmatched junction bases numbered 7, after V lost 1 base and J lost 5 bases. The CDR3 has 16 residues. In nucleotides, the CDR3 is TGTGCCAGCAGCCAAGGCCGACAGGGCCCTACCGGGGAGCTGTTTTTT. Its translation: CASSQGRQGPTGELFF.

This clone appeared a single time. V gene TRBV30 combines with J gene TRBJ2-1; possibly TRBD1 for D (6 bases). V was pared by 3 bases and J by 14 bases, with 14 bases between. Germline CDR1 and CDR2: GTSNPN and SVGIG (reference sequence). The CDR3 is 11 amino acids. CDR3 sequence: CAWSTGWRKFF. CDR3 DNA sequence: TGTGCCTGGAGCACAGGGTGGAGGAAGTTCTTC.

The chain has TRBV30 and TRBJ1-1; D gene unclear. Germline lookup yields CDR1 GTSNPN and CDR2 SVGIG (reference sequence). The CDR3 sequence is 13 residues long. The germline V and J ends were trimmed by 2 bases and 0 bases, with 7 bases remaining between them. The CDR3 here is CAWSKPMNTEAFF. The CDR3 DNA sequence: TGTGCCTGGAGTAAACCGATGAACACTGAAGCTTTCTTT.

The CDR3 DNA sequence: TGTGCCAGCAGTCTCGACAGGCCCTCTGGAAACACCATATATTTT. Its translation: CASSLDRPSGNTIYF. V gene TRBV6-5 combines with J gene TRBJ1-3, with D possibly being TRBD1 (6 bases). The CDR3 covers 15 residues. The germline gives CDR1 MNHEY, CDR2 SVGAGI. Trimming removed 5 bases from V and 0 bases from J, with 11 bases in between.

The V call is TRBV6-5, the J call TRBJ1-1; D is undetermined. Trimming cost V 5 bases and J 5 bases, with 12 bases left between them. The CDR3 consists of 13 residues. The V gene's germline CDR1 is MNHEY and CDR2 SVGAGI. CDR3 sequence: CASSRASRTEAFF. As DNA, the CDR3 is TGTGCCAGCAGTAGGGCCTCACGGACTGAAGCTTTCTTT.

This chain connects TRBV7-2 to TRBJ2-1; a possible D gene is TRBD2 (5 bases). Trimming left V 0 bases short and J 9 bases short, with 12 bases between. CDR1 SGHTA and CDR2 FQGNSA come from the germline V gene. CDR3 length: 14 amino acids. The CDR3 DNA sequence: TGTGCCAGCAGCTTAGCCTTCTTAGGAGGTGAGCAGTTCTTC. Residues: CASSLAFLGGEQFF.

The genes are TRBV7-9 and TRBJ1-2, with D possibly TRBD1 on 6 matching bases. V lost 6 bases and J lost 5, with 13 bases in between. The CDR3 has 13 amino acids. Germline CDR1 SEHNR, CDR2 FQNEAQ (reference sequence). CDR3 in amino acids: CASRPDRDYGYTF. The CDR3 coding sequence is TGTGCCAGCAGACCGGACAGAGATTATGGCTACACCTTC.

V usage is TRBV19 and J usage is TRBJ1-5; D is unclear. Trimming took 5 bases from V and 4 from J, leaving 9 bases between them. The germline CDR1 and CDR2 sequences are LNHDA and SQIVND (reference sequence). The CDR3 is 13 residues long. Here the CDR3 reads CASSPRINQPQHF. CDR3 coding DNA: TGTGCCAGTAGTCCCCGTATAAATCAGCCCCAGCATTTT.

This clone occurred once. The rearrangement uses TRBV5-8 and TRBJ1-4; 8 bases agree with TRBD1. Germline CDR1 SGHTS, CDR2 YDEGEE. The CDR3 covers 15 residues. With V trimmed by 5 bases and J by 8 bases, 11 bases remained unmatched. The CDR3 sequence: CASSRPGQVGEKLFF. The CDR3 DNA reads as TGTGCCAGCAGTCGCCCGGGACAGGTTGGGGAAAAACTGTTTTTT.

The chain recombines TRBV7-2 with TRBJ2-3; 8 nucleotides align to TRBD2. From germline, CDR1 is SGHTA and CDR2 FQGNSA. The CDR3 extends over 15 amino acids. Trimming removed 3 bases from V and 2 bases from J; junction bases left unmatched: 4. The CDR3 coding sequence is TGTGCCAGCAGCTTGTCGGGAGGGCCCACAGATACGCAGTATTTT. Translating it yields CASSLSGGPTDTQYF.

This rearrangement joins TRBV19 to TRBJ2-1; TRBD2 agrees at 8 bases. Looked up from germline, CDR1 is LNHDA and CDR2 is SQIVND (reference sequence). With V trimmed by 7 bases and J by 7 bases, 12 bases remained unmatched. This CDR3 region has 15 residues. For the CDR3, the DNA is TGTGCCAGTACTCTGAAGGGACTAGTTTCTAATGAGCAGTTCTTC. Protein: CASTLKGLVSNEQFF.

The gene calls are TRBV29-1 and TRBJ1-4; D may be TRBD1 (5 bases). The V gene's germline CDR1 is SQVTM and CDR2 ANQGSEA. V was cut by 5 bases and J by 6 bases, with 16 bases left in between. The CDR3 contains 14 residues. CDR3 amino acids: CSVREVVGDEKLFF. The DNA for the CDR3 is TGCAGCGTTCGAGAGGTGGTGGGGGATGAAAAACTGTTTTTT. Filled out from reference TRBV29-1 and TRBJ1-4, the complete variable domain reads SAVISQKPSRDICQRGTSLTIQCQVDSQVTMMFWYRQQPGQSLTLIATANQGSEATYESGFVIDKFPISRPNLTFSTLTVSNMSPEDSSIYLCSVREVVGDEKLFFGSGTQLSVL.

The V gene is TRBV30, the J gene TRBJ2-7; TRBD1 matches at 9 bases. CDR3 length: 13 amino acids. The J segment lost 4 bases and the V segment lost 5 bases, leaving 6 bases of the junction unmatched. Germline V gene sequence: CDR1 GTSNPN, CDR2 SVGIG (reference sequence). For the CDR3, the DNA is TGTGCCTGGGACCCGGACAGGGGATACGAGCAGTACTTC. Protein sequence: CAWDPDRGYEQYF. The whole variable domain, filled in from reference TRBV30 and TRBJ2-7, reads SQTIHQWPATLVQPVGSPLSLECTVEGTSNPNLYWYRQAAGRGLQLLFYSVGIGQISSEVPQNLSASRPQDRQFILSSKKLLLSDSGFYLCAWDPDRGYEQYFGPGTRLTVT.

The V gene is TRBV5-5, the J gene TRBJ2-1; a weak D match, TRBD1 (6 bases). Germline CDR1 SGHKS, CDR2 YYEKEE (reference sequence). The CDR3 has 11 residues. V lost 6 bases and J lost 6, with 7 bases in between. The CDR3 DNA reads TGTGCCAGCACCAGGGGCAATGAGCAGTTCTTC. This translates into CASTRGNEQFF.